This TCR beta chain is from a study of blood T cell repertoires in COVID-19. For the study at large: Sources were T cells, B-cell-depleted T cells, or PBMCs; the material itself was cDNA or gDNA.

Original analysis: Estimated nucleated cell counts came from reference gene primer amplification. Some clones are missing from TCRdb's copy, which holds only in-frame ones; the method was immunoSEQ multiplex PCR. That table is the source of V, J and clone size, and D and trimming were worked out from the DNA. The sample holds fewer than 250,000 clones, about 83% seen once. The CDR3 covers 16 residues. Unmatched junction bases numbered 6, after V lost 1 base and J lost 5 bases. Germline CDR1 SGHTA, CDR2 FQGNSA. The receptor was isolated from a human donor in a cohort sampled during active COVID-19. The sequenced sample was peripheral blood. J is TRBJ2-1 and V is TRBV7-2, with 9 bases aligning to TRBD2. The CDR3 reads CASSLGLSGRNNEQFF. The CDR3 bases are TGTGCCAGCAGCTTAGGTCTAAGCGGGAGGAACAATGAGCAGTTCTTC. The full variable domain, rest sourced from reference TRBV7-2 and TRBJ2-1, is GAGVSQSPSNKVTEKGKDVELRCDPISGHTALYWYRQSLGQGLEFLIYFQGNSAPDKSGLPSDRFSAERTGGSVSTLTIQRTQQEDSAVYLCASSLGLSGRNNEQFFGPGTRLTVL.